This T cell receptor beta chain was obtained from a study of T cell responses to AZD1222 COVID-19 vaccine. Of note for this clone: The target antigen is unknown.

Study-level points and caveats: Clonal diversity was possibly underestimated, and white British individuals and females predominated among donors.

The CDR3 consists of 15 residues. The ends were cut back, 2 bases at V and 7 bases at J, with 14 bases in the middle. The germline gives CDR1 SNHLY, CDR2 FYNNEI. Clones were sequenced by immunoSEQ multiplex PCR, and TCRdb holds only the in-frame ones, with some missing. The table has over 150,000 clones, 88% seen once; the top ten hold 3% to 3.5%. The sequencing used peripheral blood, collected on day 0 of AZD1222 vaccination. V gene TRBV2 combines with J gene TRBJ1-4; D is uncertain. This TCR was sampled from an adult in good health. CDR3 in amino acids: CASSERGGDTEKLFF. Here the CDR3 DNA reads TGTGCCAGCAGTGAACGAGGTGGGGATACTGAAAAACTGTTTTTT. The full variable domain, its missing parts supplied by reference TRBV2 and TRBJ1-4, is EPEVTQTPSHQVTQMGQEVILRCVPISNHLYFYWYRQILGQKVEFLVSFYNNEISEKSEIFDDQFSVERPDGSNFTLKIRSTKLEDSAMYFCASSERGGDTEKLFFGSGTQLSVL.